Following are 15 T cell receptor beta chains from one sample sequenced in a study of early T cells in non-severe SARS-CoV-2 infection. TCRdb itself ran the 5' RACE reads through MiXCR, one entry per CDR3 protein. The repertoire holds about 40,000 distinct CDR3 sequences, with roughly 5% as singletons. The source material was whole blood. These receptors were collected from an adult who was a healthcare worker with PCR-confirmed SARS-CoV-2 infection or an uninfected control (not recorded which).

This clonotype was observed many times. J is TRBJ2-5 and V is TRBV18; no definite D call. This CDR3 is 13 amino acids long. Between the trimmed V and J ends, which lost 1 base and 3 bases, there was a span of 6 bases. CDR1 and CDR2 from the germline V gene are KGHSH and LQKENI. As DNA, the CDR3 is TGTGCCAGCTCACCACGTGTAGAAGAGACCCAGTACTTC. This gives the protein CASSPRVEETQYF.

This clonotype was seen many times. This sequence joins TRBV4-3 and TRBJ1-1; perhaps TRBD1 as D (5 bases). CDR3 length equals 15 residues. In germline, CDR1 is LGHNA, CDR2 YSLEER. Trimming took off 0 bases at V and 3 bases at J, with 11 bases between the two ends. The CDR3 nucleotides are TGCGCCAGCAGCCAAGATTGGGGCTCCTACACTGAAGCTTTCTTT. It encodes CASSQDWGSYTEAFF.

This clonotype was seen repeatedly, ten times or more. The chain couples TRBV20-1 to TRBJ2-1; 7 bases line up with TRBD2. Trimming took 1 base from V and 8 from J; bases not matched to a gene: 14. Germline V gene data show CDR1 as DFQATT and CDR2 as SNEGSKA (reference sequence). The CDR3 runs 16 residues. The CDR3 sequence: CSARVGLVRGGDEQFF. CDR3 nucleotides: TGCAGTGCTAGAGTCGGACTAGTAAGAGGTGGAGATGAGCAGTTCTTC.

In this sample, this clonotype turned up many times. CDR3 loop: CSARGLVFTSGGASTTDTQYF. Written as DNA, the CDR3 is TGCAGTGCTAGAGGTTTAGTGTTCACTAGCGGGGGGGCCTCCACCACAGATACGCAGTATTTT. This chain connects TRBV20-1 to TRBJ2-3, with 13 bases aligning to TRBD2. Germline CDR1 is DFQATT and CDR2 is SNEGSKA (reference sequence). The CDR3 length is 21 residues. The junction had 18 bases not matched to a gene; V was cut back by 1 base and J by 2 bases.

This clonotype was seen many times. The rearrangement uses TRBV10-1 and TRBJ2-1; D possibly corresponds to TRBD2 (6 bases). Trimming left V 0 bases short and J 2 bases short, with 8 bases between. This CDR3 comprises 15 residues. CDR1 and CDR2 from the germline V gene are WNHNN and SYGVQD (reference sequence). CDR3 amino acids: CASSESRGTYNEQFF. CDR3 coding DNA: TGCGCCAGCAGTGAGTCACGGGGGACCTACAATGAGCAGTTCTTC.

This clonotype was counted ten times or more. V is TRBV29-1 and J is TRBJ2-1; TRBD1 matches 9 bases. The CDR3 has 15 amino acids. The germline V gene encodes CDR1 SQVTM and CDR2 ANQGSEA. The V segment lost 6 bases and the J segment 6 bases; nucleotides outside the gene matches: 12. CDR3 sequence: CSVLSPGQGFNEQFF. CDR3 nucleotide sequence: TGCAGCGTCCTCTCGCCGGGACAGGGTTTCAATGAGCAGTTCTTC.

This clonotype occurred many times. The chain recombines TRBV20-1 with TRBJ2-7, with D possibly TRBD2 on 5 matching bases. The CDR3 consists of 13 residues. Trimming removed 4 bases at V and 4 bases at J, with 14 bases between. Germline V gene sequence: CDR1 DFQATT, CDR2 SNEGSKA (reference sequence). CDR3 bases: TGCAGTGCTAACGGGCGACCGGGGTACGAGCAGTACTTC. Translating it yields CSANGRPGYEQYF.

This clonotype was seen more than once but under ten times. The chain uses TRBV20-1 and TRBJ2-5, with 9 bases that match TRBD2. Germline lookup yields CDR1 DFQATT and CDR2 SNEGSKA (reference sequence). This CDR3 region has 14 residues. Trimming removed 6 bases from V and 1 base from J; junction bases left unmatched: 6. The DNA of the CDR3 is TGCAGTGCCAACCTACTAGCGGGCCAAGAGACCCAGTACTTC. Its translation is CSANLLAGQETQYF.

This clonotype has a count of ten or more. The chain has TRBV30 and TRBJ1-3; D not resolved. With 1 base removed from V and 0 bases from J, the gap between germline ends came to 7 bases. The V gene's germline CDR1 is GTSNPN and CDR2 SVGIG (reference sequence). This CDR3 has 14 residues. This chain's CDR3 is CAWSEGISGNTIYF. In DNA, the CDR3 is TGTGCCTGGAGTGAGGGTATCTCTGGAAACACCATATATTTT.

This clonotype was seen a handful of times. This sequence joins TRBV28 and TRBJ1-2; D might be TRBD1 (5 bases). Per the germline V gene, CDR1 is MDHEN and CDR2 is SYDVKM. V lost 6 bases and J 7 bases, leaving 12 bases between the germline ends. CDR3 length equals 12 residues. CDR3 sequence: CASSQAGTGYTF. The CDR3, as DNA: TGTGCCAGCAGCCAAGCAGGGACTGGCTACACCTTC.

This clonotype came up many times. The chain uses TRBV2 and TRBJ2-2, with D perhaps TRBD1 or TRBD2 (5 bases each). The V end was cut by 3 bases, the J end by 7 bases, with 9 bases between. Germline V lookup: CDR1 SNHLY, CDR2 FYNNEI. The CDR3 totals 13 residues. The CDR3 nucleotides are TGTGCCAGCAGTGACCGGGGCGGCGGGGAGCTGTTTTTT. Its translation: CASSDRGGGELFF.

This clonotype appeared many times. CDR3 sequence reads: CSASSAGGSNEQFF. CDR3 DNA: TGCAGTGCTAGTTCCGCGGGAGGGTCGAATGAGCAGTTCTTC. This chain links TRBV20-1 with TRBJ2-1; 9 bases agree with TRBD2. The V gene end was trimmed by 3 bases and the J gene end by 7 bases; junction bases not matched to a gene: 7. CDR1 DFQATT and CDR2 SNEGSKA come from the germline V gene (reference sequence). The CDR3 is 14 residues long.

This clonotype was seen ten or more times. The chain carries TRBV11-2 and TRBJ2-1, with 9 bases lining up with TRBD2. The CDR3 has 16 residues. V was clipped by 0 bases and J by 3 bases; unmatched bases: 3. Germline values: CDR1 SGHAT, CDR2 FQNNGV. Here the CDR3 DNA reads TGTGCCAGCAGCTTAGACGGTAGCGGGAGCTACAATGAGCAGTTCTTC. This translates into CASSLDGSGSYNEQFF.

There are many counts of this clonotype. The genes are TRBV7-6 and TRBJ2-3, with a possible D match to TRBD2 (5 bases). Germline V gene data show CDR1 as SGHVS and CDR2 as FNYEAQ. The ends were cut back, 4 bases at V and 6 bases at J, with 8 bases in the middle. The length of the CDR3 is 12 residues. This chain's CDR3 is CASSSLDDTQYF. The CDR3 coding sequence is TGTGCCAGCAGCTCACTAGATGATACGCAGTATTTT.

Ten or more counts support this clonotype. V is TRBV9 and J is TRBJ2-1; TRBD1 agrees at 8 bases. Unmatched junction bases numbered 6, after V lost 0 bases and J lost 4 bases. Germline CDR1 and CDR2: SGDLS and YYNGEE. There are 16 residues in the CDR3. The CDR3: CASSVDAGGAYNEQFF. CDR3 bases: TGTGCCAGCAGCGTAGACGCAGGGGGCGCTTACAATGAGCAGTTCTTC.